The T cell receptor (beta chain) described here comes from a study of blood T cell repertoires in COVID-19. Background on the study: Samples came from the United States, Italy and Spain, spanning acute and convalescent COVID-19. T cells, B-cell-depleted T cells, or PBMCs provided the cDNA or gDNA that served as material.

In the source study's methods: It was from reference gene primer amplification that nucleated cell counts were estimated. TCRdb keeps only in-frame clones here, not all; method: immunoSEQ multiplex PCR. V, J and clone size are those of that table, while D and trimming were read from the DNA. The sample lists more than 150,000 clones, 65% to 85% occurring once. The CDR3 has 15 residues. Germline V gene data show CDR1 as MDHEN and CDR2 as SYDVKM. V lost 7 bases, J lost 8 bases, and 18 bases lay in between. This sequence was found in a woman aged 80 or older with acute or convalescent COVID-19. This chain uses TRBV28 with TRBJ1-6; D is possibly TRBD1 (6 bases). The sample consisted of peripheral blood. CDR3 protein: CASTPWGRGYSPLHF. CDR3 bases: TGTGCCAGCACCCCGTGGGGCAGGGGTTATTCACCCCTCCACTTT.